This TCR beta chain originates from a study of shared clonotypes between healthy human individuals. Study observations and caveats: What naive subsets generally showed was a larger estimated richness than memory subsets showed. Clonotype sharing among the donors was expected to vary with sequencing depth. Several donors held approximately 4.5% of naive CD4 clonotypes in common.

Germline CDR1 MRHNA, CDR2 SNTAGT. The CDR3 is 17 residues long. The junction had 10 bases not matched to a gene; V was cut back by 3 bases and J by 2 bases. As for this clone: Its target is unknown.

As originally analysed: With immunoSEQ giving junction-only sequences and no quality scores, filtering differed. The assay was immunoSEQ multiplex PCR, and TCRdb's table has in-frame clones only and misses some. That table furnishes V, J and clone size, whereas the DNA furnished D and trimming. The table has about 1 million clones, more than 65% seen once. V is TRBV6-4 and J is TRBJ2-3; 8 nucleotides match TRBD2. The sample was memory CD4+ T cells sorted from blood. Subset reported: CD45RA-negative fraction. The clonotype was recovered from a man aged 18 to 35 in good health. CDR3: CASSDTPSRGVTDTQYF. The CDR3 DNA follows: TGTGCCAGCAGTGATACCCCCTCGCGGGGGGTCACAGATACGCAGTATTTT.